The clone carrying this TCR beta chain appeared a few times. The antigen remains undetermined. The data are from a study of cytomegalovirus exposure and HLA in healthy donors. For the study at large: According to later analysis, the same platform produced the approximately 120 validation and several hundred first-cohort repertoires. Study-level points and caveats: CMV antigen specificity of a few CMV-associated chains was confirmed in vitro. First-cohort TCR clusters were later found to tend to co-occur in the 90 to 150 validation repertoires.

TCRdb's copy holds only in-frame clones and misses some; the assay was immunoSEQ multiplex PCR. Here the sample spans about 130,000 clones, roughly 79% being singletons. This CDR3 comprises 15 residues. Germline trimming cut 4 bases from V and 3 bases from J; bases unmatched to any gene: 8. Germline CDR1 is SGHRS and CDR2 is YFSETQ. This chain links TRBV5-1 with TRBJ1-2; 8 bases are shared with TRBD1. This clonotype was sampled from a man under 40 in good health and CMV-seropositive. Sample: PBMCs. This CDR3 is CASSTGDRGDYGYTF. For the CDR3, the DNA is TGCGCCAGCAGCACGGGTGACAGGGGAGACTATGGCTACACCTTC.